This T cell receptor beta chain was sequenced during a study of identical twins. Notes on the study in general: The study found that models underestimated out-of-frame TCR alpha sharing in monozygotic twins. Some out-of-frame alpha sequences were shared by twins, and these showed excess low generation probability. Conclusions came from cross-sectional statistical analysis, not from following the same donors.

Remarks on this clonotype: Antigen unknown.

Template switching added a universal primer site; cDNA carried unique molecular identifiers. TCRdb re-analysed the 5' RACE reads in MiXCR, keeping a single row per CDR3 protein. The sample includes about 530,000 distinct CDR3 sequences, more than 20% of them seen just once. These same records also appear under a second study, on yellow fever vaccine responses in identical twins.

The sequencing input was CD4+ T cells sorted from blood. This receptor was obtained from a woman under 30 in good health.

The CDR3 here is CASSFPRGRIDTQYF. DNA for the CDR3: TGTGCCAGCAGCTTTCCAAGGGGACGGATAGATACGCAGTATTTT. V gene TRBV7-2 combines with J gene TRBJ2-3; D possibly matches TRBD1 or TRBD2 (5 bases each). The CDR3 sequence is 15 residues long. V lost 3 bases and J lost 5, with 15 bases in between. In germline, CDR1 is SGHTA, CDR2 FQGNSA.